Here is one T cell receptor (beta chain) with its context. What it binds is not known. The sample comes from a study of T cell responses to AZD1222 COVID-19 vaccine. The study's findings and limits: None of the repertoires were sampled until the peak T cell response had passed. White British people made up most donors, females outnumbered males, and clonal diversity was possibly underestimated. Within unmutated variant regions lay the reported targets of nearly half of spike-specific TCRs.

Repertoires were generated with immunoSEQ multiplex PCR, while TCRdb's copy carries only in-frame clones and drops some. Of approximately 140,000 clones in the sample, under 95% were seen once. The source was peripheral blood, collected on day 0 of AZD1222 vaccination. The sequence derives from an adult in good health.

Here the CDR3 reads CATSDGTVYGYTF. CDR3 in DNA: TGTGCCACCAGTGATGGGACAGTCTATGGCTACACCTTC. V is TRBV24-1 and J is TRBJ1-2, with TRBD1 matching over 7 bases. V dropped 3 bases and J dropped 4; count of bases not matched to a gene: 1. From germline, CDR1 is KGHDR and CDR2 SFDVKD. The CDR3 covers 13 residues.